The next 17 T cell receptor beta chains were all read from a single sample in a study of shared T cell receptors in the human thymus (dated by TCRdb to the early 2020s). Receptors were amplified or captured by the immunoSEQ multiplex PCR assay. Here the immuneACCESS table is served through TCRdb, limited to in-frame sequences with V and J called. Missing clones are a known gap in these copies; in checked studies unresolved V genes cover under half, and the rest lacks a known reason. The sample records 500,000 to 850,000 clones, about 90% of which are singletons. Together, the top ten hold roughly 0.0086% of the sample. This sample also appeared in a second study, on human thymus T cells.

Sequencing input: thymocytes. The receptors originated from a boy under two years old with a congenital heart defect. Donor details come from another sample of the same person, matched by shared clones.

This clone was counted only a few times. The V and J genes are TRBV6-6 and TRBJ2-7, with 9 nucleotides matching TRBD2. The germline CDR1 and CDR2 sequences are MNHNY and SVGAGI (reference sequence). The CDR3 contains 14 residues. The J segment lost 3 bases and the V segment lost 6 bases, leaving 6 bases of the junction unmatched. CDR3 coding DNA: TGTGCCAGCAGCCGGACTAGCGCTAGCTACGAGCAGTACTTC. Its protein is CASSRTSASYEQYF.

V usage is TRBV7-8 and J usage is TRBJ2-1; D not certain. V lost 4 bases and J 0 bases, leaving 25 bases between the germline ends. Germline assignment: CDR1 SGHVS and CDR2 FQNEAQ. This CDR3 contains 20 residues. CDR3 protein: CASSSELESGRRSSYNEQFF. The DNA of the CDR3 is TGTGCCAGCAGCTCCGAGCTAGAAAGTGGTAGGAGAAGCTCCTACAATGAGCAGTTCTTC.

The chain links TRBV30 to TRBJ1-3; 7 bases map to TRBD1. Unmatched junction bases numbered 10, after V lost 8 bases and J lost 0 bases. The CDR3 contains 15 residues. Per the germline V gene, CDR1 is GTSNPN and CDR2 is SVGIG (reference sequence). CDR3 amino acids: CAARPTGDSGNTIYF. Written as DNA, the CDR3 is TGTGCCGCAAGACCTACAGGGGACTCTGGAAACACCATATATTTT.

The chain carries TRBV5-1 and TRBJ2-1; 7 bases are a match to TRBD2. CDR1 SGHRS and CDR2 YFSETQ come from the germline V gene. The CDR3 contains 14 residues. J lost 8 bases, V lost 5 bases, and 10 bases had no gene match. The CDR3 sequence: CASRGGSGSHEQFF. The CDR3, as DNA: TGCGCCAGCAGAGGCGGGAGTGGGAGCCATGAGCAGTTCTTC.

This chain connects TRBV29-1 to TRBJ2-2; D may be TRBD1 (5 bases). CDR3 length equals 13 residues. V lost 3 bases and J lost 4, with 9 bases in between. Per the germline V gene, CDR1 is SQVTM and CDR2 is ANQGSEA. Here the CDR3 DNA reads TGCAGCGTTGAGGCAGGGCCCACCGGGGAGCTGTTTTTT. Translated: CSVEAGPTGELFF.

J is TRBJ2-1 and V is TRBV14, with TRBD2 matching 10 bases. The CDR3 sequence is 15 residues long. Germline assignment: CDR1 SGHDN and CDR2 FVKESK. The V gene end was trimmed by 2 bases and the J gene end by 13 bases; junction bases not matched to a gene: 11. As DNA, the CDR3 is TGTGCCAGCAGCCAAACGCTCCCTAGCGGGGGATGCCAGTTCTTC. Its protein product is CASSQTLPSGGCQFF.

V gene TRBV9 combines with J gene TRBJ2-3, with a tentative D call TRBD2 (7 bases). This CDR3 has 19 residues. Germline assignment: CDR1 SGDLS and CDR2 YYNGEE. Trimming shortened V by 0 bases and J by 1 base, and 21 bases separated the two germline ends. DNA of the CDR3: TGTGCCAGCAGCGTAGGAGAGGGGGGGATCTTGCGCGGCACAGATACGCAGTATTTT. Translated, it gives CASSVGEGGILRGTDTQYF.

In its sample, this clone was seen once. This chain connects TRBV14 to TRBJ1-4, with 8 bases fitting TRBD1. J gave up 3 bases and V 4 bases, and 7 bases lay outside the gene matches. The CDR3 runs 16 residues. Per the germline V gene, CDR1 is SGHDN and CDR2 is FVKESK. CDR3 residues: CASSPGQGGANEKLFF. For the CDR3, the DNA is TGTGCCAGCAGCCCCGGACAGGGTGGCGCTAATGAAAAACTGTTTTTT.

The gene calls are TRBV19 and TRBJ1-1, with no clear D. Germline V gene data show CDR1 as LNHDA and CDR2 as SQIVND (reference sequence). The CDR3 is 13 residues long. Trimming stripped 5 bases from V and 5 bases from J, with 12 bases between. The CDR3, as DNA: TGTGCCAGTAGTCCCTTCCCGGGAACTGAAGCTTTCTTT. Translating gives CASSPFPGTEAFF.

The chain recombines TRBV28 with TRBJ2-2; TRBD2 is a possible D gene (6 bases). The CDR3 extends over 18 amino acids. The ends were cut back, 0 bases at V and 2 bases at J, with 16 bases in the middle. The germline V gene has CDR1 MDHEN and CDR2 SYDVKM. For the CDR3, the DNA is TGTGCCAGCAGTTTATGGGCTAGCCGGGGGTCAAACACCGGGGAGCTGTTTTTT. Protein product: CASSLWASRGSNTGELFF.

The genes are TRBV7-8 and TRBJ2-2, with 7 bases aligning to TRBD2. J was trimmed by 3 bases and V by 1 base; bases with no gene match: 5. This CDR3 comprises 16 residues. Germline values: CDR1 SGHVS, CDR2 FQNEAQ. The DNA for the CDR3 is TGTGCCAGCAGCTTAGTGGTGGGGGGGGACACCGGGGAGCTGTTTTTT. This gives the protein CASSLVVGGDTGELFF.

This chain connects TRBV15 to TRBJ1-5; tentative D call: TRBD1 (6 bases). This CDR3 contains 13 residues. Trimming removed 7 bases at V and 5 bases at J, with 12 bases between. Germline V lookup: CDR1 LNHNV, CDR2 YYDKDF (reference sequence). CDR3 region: CATKQGVHQPQHF. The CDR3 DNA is TGTGCCACCAAACAGGGAGTGCATCAGCCCCAGCATTTT.

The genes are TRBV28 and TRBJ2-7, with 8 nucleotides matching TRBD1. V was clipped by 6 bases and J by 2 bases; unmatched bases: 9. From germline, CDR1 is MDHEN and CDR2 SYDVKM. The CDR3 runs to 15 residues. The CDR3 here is CASRLPGQVPYEQYF. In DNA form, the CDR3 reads TGTGCCAGCAGGCTCCCGGGACAGGTTCCCTACGAGCAGTACTTC.

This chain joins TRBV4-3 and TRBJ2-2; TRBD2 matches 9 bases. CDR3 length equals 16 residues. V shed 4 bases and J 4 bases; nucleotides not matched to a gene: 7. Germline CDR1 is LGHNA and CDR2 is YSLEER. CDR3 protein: CASSPRLAETTGELFF. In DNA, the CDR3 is TGCGCCAGCAGCCCACGACTAGCGGAAACCACCGGGGAGCTGTTTTTT.

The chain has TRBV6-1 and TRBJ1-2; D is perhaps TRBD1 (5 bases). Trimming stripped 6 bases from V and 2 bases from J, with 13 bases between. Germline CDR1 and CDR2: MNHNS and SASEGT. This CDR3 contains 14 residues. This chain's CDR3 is CASSAPGLNYGYTF. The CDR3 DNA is TGTGCCAGCAGCGCACCGGGACTGAACTATGGCTACACCTTC.

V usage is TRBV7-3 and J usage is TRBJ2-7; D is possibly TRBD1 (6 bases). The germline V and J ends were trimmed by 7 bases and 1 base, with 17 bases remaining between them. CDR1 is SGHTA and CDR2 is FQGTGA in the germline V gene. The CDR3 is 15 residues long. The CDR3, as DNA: TGTGCCAGCACCTTTAGAGGGGACACATCCTACGAGCAGTACTTC. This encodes CASTFRGDTSYEQYF.

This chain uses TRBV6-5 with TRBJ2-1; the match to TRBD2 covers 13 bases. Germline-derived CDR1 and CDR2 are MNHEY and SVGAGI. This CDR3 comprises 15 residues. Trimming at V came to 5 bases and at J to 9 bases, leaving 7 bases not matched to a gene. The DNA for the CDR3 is TGTGCCAGCAGTAAGAGGACTAGCGGGAGTGGTGAGCAGTTCTTC. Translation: CASSKRTSGSGEQFF.